This entry concerns a single T cell receptor (beta chain). Antigen: not known. The data originate from a study of Tregs in tolerant kidney transplant recipients. Overall study: CD4+CD25+CD127- cells came from approximately three-day belatacept mixed lymphocyte reactions, some with approximately 5-day graft donor restimulation. Recipient cells were told from donor cells by antibody staining.

This CDR3 has 13 amino acids. Trimming cost V 0 bases and J 3 bases, with 6 bases left between them. Germline CDR1 is SGDLS and CDR2 is YYNGEE. The data were produced by immunoSEQ multiplex PCR, yet TCRdb's version contains in-frame clones alone and is incomplete. The data contain approximately 44,000 clones, roughly 95% of them seen just once; the ten biggest clones take up 0.3% to 0.45%. The receptor's source is a human donor in good health. The chain joins TRBV9 to TRBJ1-1, with D uncertain. The sequencing input was Tregs from blood cultured with allogeneic cells. The CDR3 is CASSVAPDTEAFF. The CDR3 region has the DNA TGTGCCAGCAGCGTAGCCCCCGACACTGAAGCTTTCTTT. Full variable domain (remainder filled in from reference TRBV9 and TRBJ1-1): DSGVTQTPKHLITATGQRVTLRCSPRSGDLSVYWYQQSLDQGLQFLIQYYNGEERAKGNILERFSAQQFPDLHSELNLSSLELGDSALYFCASSVAPDTEAFFGQGTRLTVV.